The next 19 T cell receptor beta chains were all read from a single sample in a study of T cells after yellow fever vaccination. TCRdb recomputed calls from the 5' RACE reads with MiXCR, one row per CDR3 protein. Among about 300,000 distinct CDR3 sequences listed, 8.5% to 10% were seen once. Material: CD4+ T cells sorted from PBMCs, obtained 5 days after the yellow fever booster vaccination. All receptors derive from a man aged 18 to 30 who received the YFV17D yellow fever vaccine.

This clonotype was observed a handful of times. V is TRBV25-1 and J is TRBJ2-3; D unclear. CDR1 is MGHDK and CDR2 is SYGVNS in the germline V gene. The CDR3 covers 13 residues. V gave up 2 bases and J gave up 6 bases, with 9 bases separating them. The CDR3 DNA reads as TGTGCCAGCAGTGAACCCCACACGGATACGCAGTATTTT. Protein product: CASSEPHTDTQYF.

This clonotype has only a few counts. This chain joins TRBV20-1 and TRBJ2-5; D tentatively reads TRBD1 or TRBD2 (6 bases each). CDR3 length: 14 residues. V lost 1 base and J 7 bases, leaving 16 bases between the germline ends. The germline V gene encodes CDR1 DFQATT and CDR2 SNEGSKA (reference sequence). The CDR3 loop reads CSARVPGGPGTQYF. In nucleotides, the CDR3 is TGCAGTGCTAGAGTTCCCGGGGGCCCTGGGACCCAGTACTTC.

The J gene is TRBJ2-1, the V gene TRBV5-1, with 10 bases lining up with TRBD1. Per germline, CDR1 SGHRS and CDR2 YFSETQ. With V trimmed by 7 bases and J by 3 bases, 7 bases remained unmatched. This CDR3 spans 15 amino acids. CDR3 sequence (DNA): TGCGCCAGCTCCCGAGGGACAGGGGACTACAATGAGCAGTTCTTC. Encoded protein: CASSRGTGDYNEQFF.

This clonotype was found a few times. V and J are TRBV20-1 and TRBJ1-6, with 9 bases that match TRBD1. Germline V gene data show CDR1 as DFQATT and CDR2 as SNEGSKA (reference sequence). The CDR3 runs to 18 residues. J lost 0 bases, V lost 0 bases, and 6 bases had no gene match. The CDR3 here is CSARETGTGSSYNSPLHF. The CDR3 bases are TGCAGTGCTAGAGAAACCGGGACAGGGAGCTCCTATAATTCACCCCTCCACTTT.

This clonotype was detected only a few times. The chain carries TRBV25-1 and TRBJ2-2; 8 nucleotides agree with TRBD1. CDR3 length: 17 amino acids. V shed 1 base and J 6 bases; nucleotides not matched to a gene: 10. Looked up from germline, CDR1 is MGHDK and CDR2 is SYGVNS. CDR3: CASSESPGGVSPGELFF. CDR3 nucleotides: TGTGCCAGCAGTGAATCGCCAGGGGGCGTTTCCCCCGGGGAGCTGTTTTTT.

The rearrangement links TRBV5-1 to TRBJ2-5; no clear D gene. Trimming removed 7 bases at V and 2 bases at J, with 9 bases between. CDR1 is SGHRS, CDR2 YFSETQ, per germline. This CDR3 has 12 residues. Here the CDR3 reads CASGFGQETQYF. CDR3 sequence (DNA): TGCGCCAGCGGTTTCGGGCAAGAGACCCAGTACTTC.

The rearrangement uses TRBV6-6 and TRBJ2-3; D is possibly TRBD1 (5 bases). This CDR3 is built from 14 residues. CDR1 and CDR2 from the germline V gene are MNHNY and SVGAGI (reference sequence). The V gene lost 6 bases and the J gene lost 3 bases, with 13 bases spanning the gap. The CDR3, as DNA: TGTGCCAGCAGAACACAGGTTCAGACAGATACGCAGTATTTT. This gives the protein CASRTQVQTDTQYF.

Ten or more counts support this clonotype. The V and J genes are TRBV6-2 or TRBV6-3 and TRBJ2-7; unclear D gene. The CDR3 has 12 residues. Per germline, CDR1 MNHEY and CDR2 SVGEGT. The V gene lost 4 bases and the J gene lost 3 bases, with 7 bases spanning the gap. This chain's CDR3 is CASSLDGYEQYV. The CDR3 DNA sequence: TGTGCCAGCAGTTTGGACGGCTACGAGCAGTACGTC.

This clonotype was picked up one time. This rearrangement joins TRBV3-1 to TRBJ1-3; 9 positions agree with TRBD1. With V trimmed by 5 bases and J by 2 bases, 10 bases remained unmatched. Germline CDR1 LGHDT, CDR2 YNNKEL (reference sequence). This CDR3 is built from 17 residues. DNA for the CDR3: TGTGCCAGCAGCGAAATTTCGACAGGGGGAACTGGAAACACCATATATTTT. It yields the protein CASSEISTGGTGNTIYF.

A few counts support this clonotype. The chain links TRBV4-3 to TRBJ1-5; no clear D gene. Trimming stripped 1 base from V and 1 base from J, with 8 bases between. The V gene's germline CDR1 is LGHNA and CDR2 YSLEER. The CDR3 consists of 15 residues. The CDR3 protein is CASSQGGLSNQPQHF. The CDR3 DNA reads TGCGCCAGCAGCCAAGGGGGATTGAGCAATCAGCCCCAGCATTTT.

The gene calls are TRBV4-3 and TRBJ1-6, with D possibly being TRBD1 (5 bases). Germline assignment: CDR1 LGHNA and CDR2 YSLEER. V shed 0 bases and J shed 7 bases, with 13 bases lying between them. The CDR3 sequence is 16 residues long. CDR3 DNA sequence: TGCGCCAGCAGCCAAGATAGGTCCAGGGAAAATTCACCCCTCCACTTT. This sequence encodes CASSQDRSRENSPLHF.

The chain has TRBV5-1 and TRBJ1-3; D may be TRBD1 (5 bases). The germline V and J ends were trimmed by 0 bases and 2 bases, with 9 bases remaining between them. Germline CDR1 reads SGHRS; CDR2 reads YFSETQ. The CDR3 totals 15 residues. The CDR3 loop is CASSLEGRAGNTIYF. The DNA of the CDR3 is TGCGCCAGCAGCTTGGAGGGCAGGGCTGGAAACACCATATATTTT.

The V gene is TRBV4-1, the J gene TRBJ2-7; no clear D gene. This CDR3 is 16 amino acids long. Deletions cut 1 base from V and 3 bases from J, with 16 bases between. Germline lookup yields CDR1 MGHRA and CDR2 YSYEKL. CDR3 in amino acids: CASSQAATSLLYEQYF. For the CDR3, the DNA is TGCGCCAGCAGCCAAGCGGCGACTTCTTTACTCTACGAGCAGTACTTC.

This clonotype was counted between two and nine times. This chain links TRBV20-1 with TRBJ2-3; 8 bases fit TRBD1. Germline CDR1 reads DFQATT; CDR2 reads SNEGSKA (reference sequence). CDR3 length: 14 residues. Germline trimming cut 5 bases from V and 3 bases from J; bases unmatched to any gene: 7. The CDR3 here is CSAPRQGATDTQYF. DNA for the CDR3: TGCAGTGCTCCGAGGCAGGGGGCGACAGATACGCAGTATTTT.

A word on this clonotype: A much larger clone is a single base away; this may be a read error. The chain employs TRBV5-1 and TRBJ2-2, with D uncertain. Trimming removed 1 base from V and 1 base from J, with 11 bases in between. Germline V gene sequence: CDR1 SGHRS, CDR2 YFSETQ. The CDR3 is 16 amino acids. The DNA for the CDR3 is TGCGCCAGCAGCTTGAAGCCGGCTGGGAACACCGGGGAGCTGTTTTTT. It is translated as CASSLKPAGNTGELFF.

The chain recombines TRBV19 with TRBJ1-5; D remains ambiguous. This CDR3 region has 13 residues. V lost 6 bases and J lost 9, with 15 bases in between. Germline CDR1 is LNHDA and CDR2 is SQIVND (reference sequence). This CDR3 reads CASSGLAPGPQHF. CDR3 DNA sequence: TGTGCCAGTAGCGGGTTAGCTCCTGGGCCCCAGCATTTT. The variable domain in full, completed from reference TRBV19 and TRBJ1-5, reads DGGITQSPKYLFRKEGQNVTLSCEQNLNHDAMYWYRQDPGQGLRLIYYSQIVNDFQKGDIAEGYSVSREKKESFPLTVTSAQKNPTAFYLCASSGLAPGPQHFGDGTRLSIL.

The CDR3 DNA reads as TGTGCCAGCAGTTACGGGACAGGGTGGGGCGGAAATTCACCCCTCCACTTT. It translates to CASSYGTGWGGNSPLHF. This rearrangement joins TRBV6-5 to TRBJ1-6; 9 bases fit TRBD1. The germline V gene encodes CDR1 MNHEY and CDR2 SVGAGI. J was trimmed by 7 bases and V by 2 bases; bases with no gene match: 9. This CDR3 region has 17 residues.

This chain connects TRBV18 to TRBJ1-2, with 7 bases aligning to TRBD1. The CDR3 has 16 residues. Germline-derived CDR1 and CDR2 are KGHSH and LQKENI. The trim removed 2 bases at V and 7 bases at J, leaving 13 bases unmatched. CDR3 sequence: CASSPNKGQRSSGYTF. The CDR3, as DNA: TGTGCCAGCTCACCAAATAAGGGACAGCGTTCGAGTGGCTACACCTTC.

This clonotype was counted only a few times. The chain couples TRBV29-1 to TRBJ2-1, with D unresolved. The germline V gene has CDR1 SQVTM and CDR2 ANQGSEA. There are 12 residues in the CDR3. Trimming took off 7 bases at V and 4 bases at J, with 11 bases between the two ends. The CDR3 sequence: CSALTDYNEQFF. As DNA, the CDR3 is TGCAGCGCATTGACGGATTACAATGAGCAGTTCTTC.